What follows are 21 T cell receptor beta chains derived from one specimen sequenced in a study of response to subunit inactivated influenza vaccine. TCRdb used MiXCR to reprocess the RT-PCR reads, holding one entry per CDR3 protein. The sample has roughly 780,000 distinct CDR3 sequences; around a sixth are singletons. This specimen consisted of PBMCs from blood, obtained about 5 days after vaccination. These receptors came from a man in his fifties or sixties who received an inactivated influenza vaccine.

This chain joins TRBV4-1 and TRBJ2-7; D unclear. V was clipped by 6 bases and J by 5 bases, with 14 bases between them. Germline lookup yields CDR1 MGHRA and CDR2 YSYEKL. The CDR3 runs 13 residues. CDR3 sequence (DNA): TGCGCCAGCAGGGCTTGGTTTGAGGACGAGCAGTACTTC. Translating it yields CASRAWFEDEQYF.

This clonotype was recorded a few times. This CDR3 is CASSYVRGGGYTF. Written as DNA, the CDR3 is TGTGCCAGCAGTTACGTGAGGGGCGGTGGCTACACCTTC. The chain uses TRBV6-5 and TRBJ1-2, with D possibly matching TRBD1 (5 bases). The CDR3 spans 13 residues. CDR1 MNHEY and CDR2 SVGAGI come from the germline V gene. V was trimmed by 2 bases and J by 7 bases, leaving 11 bases between them.

There are a few counts of this clonotype. Here the CDR3 reads CASSQYTEAFF. The DNA for the CDR3 is TGTGCCAGCAGCCAGTACACTGAAGCTTTCTTT. This sequence joins TRBV14 and TRBJ1-1; no clear D. The germline V gene has CDR1 SGHDN and CDR2 FVKESK. V dropped 3 bases and J dropped 3 bases, with 2 bases sitting between them. The CDR3 is made up of 11 amino acids.

This sequence joins TRBV6-5 and TRBJ2-6; D gene uncertain. The CDR3 covers 16 residues. V was shortened by 2 bases and J by 0 bases, with 8 bases between the two germline ends. The V gene's germline CDR1 is MNHEY and CDR2 SVGAGI. The CDR3 nucleotides are TGTGCCAGCAGTTACGGGCCCAGCTCTGGGGCCAACGTCCTGACTTTC. Translating it yields CASSYGPSSGANVLTF.

The chain is built from TRBV5-1 and TRBJ2-3; a possible D gene is TRBD2 (6 bases). CDR3 length: 16 residues. The V end was cut by 4 bases, the J end by 1 base, with 16 bases between. Germline CDR1 SGHRS, CDR2 YFSETQ. The CDR3 sequence: CASSPLSGVGTDTQYF. DNA of the CDR3: TGCGCCAGCAGCCCCCTCTCGGGGGTAGGCACAGATACGCAGTATTTT.

This clonotype occurred a few times. The chain recombines TRBV9 with TRBJ2-2; D might be TRBD2 (6 bases). Germline V gene lookup returns CDR1 SGDLS and CDR2 YYNGEE. This CDR3 is built from 16 residues. V was trimmed by 0 bases and J by 1 base, leaving 10 bases between them. Here the CDR3 DNA reads TGTGCCAGCAGCGTAGTTGGAGGGGTGAACACCGGGGAGCTGTTTTTT. Its protein product is CASSVVGGVNTGELFF.

This clonotype was observed many times. This sequence joins TRBV3-1 and TRBJ1-6, with D maybe TRBD1 (6 bases). The germline CDR1 and CDR2 sequences are LGHDT and YNNKEL (reference sequence). V was trimmed by 0 bases and J by 10 bases, leaving 13 bases between them. This CDR3 is built from 15 residues. The CDR3 DNA reads TGTGCCAGCAGCCAAGATTGGCAGGGGAAATCACCCCTCCACTTT. As protein: CASSQDWQGKSPLHF.

Ten or more counts support this clonotype. The chain recombines TRBV4-2 with TRBJ1-1; D gene ambiguous. The CDR3 spans 14 residues. V lost 5 bases, J lost 4 bases, and 14 bases lay in between. Germline V lookup: CDR1 LGHNA, CDR2 YNFKEQ. DNA for the CDR3: TGTGCCAGCAGCGGAGAAGGGTTGAGCACTGAAGCTTTCTTT. It encodes CASSGEGLSTEAFF.

The CDR3 sequence: CASSAPSGPSGEQYF. The DNA of the CDR3 is TGTGCCAGCTCGGCCCCTTCGGGGCCCTCGGGGGAGCAGTACTTC. The V and J genes are TRBV4-2 and TRBJ2-7, with D perhaps being TRBD1 or TRBD2 (5 bases each). The CDR3 runs 15 residues. V was pared by 8 bases and J by 7 bases, with 24 bases between. CDR1 and CDR2 (germline): LGHNA, YNFKEQ.

The genes are TRBV4-3 and TRBJ2-4; TRBD1 matches at 7 bases. The CDR3 loop spans 13 amino acids. The germline V gene has CDR1 LGHNA and CDR2 YSLEER. J lost 10 bases, V lost 4 bases, and 7 bases had no gene match. DNA of the CDR3: TGCGCCAGCAGCCGCGGACAGGCCGGGATTCAGTACTTC. Its translation is CASSRGQAGIQYF.

The J gene is TRBJ1-6, the V gene TRBV12-3 or TRBV12-4, with TRBD1 matching over 9 bases. CDR3 length equals 16 residues. Trimming removed 5 bases from V and 7 bases from J; junction bases left unmatched: 9. This CDR3 is CASSTTGTGRNSPLHF. Here the CDR3 DNA reads TGTGCCAGCAGTACTACCGGGACAGGGAGGAATTCACCCCTCCACTTT.

This clonotype was seen more than once but under ten times. The gene calls are TRBV6-1 and TRBJ2-3; TRBD1 agrees at 10 bases. This CDR3 contains 16 residues. Trimming took 5 bases from V and 1 from J; bases not matched to a gene: 6. Germline V lookup: CDR1 MNHNS, CDR2 SASEGT. The DNA of the CDR3 is TGTGCCAGCAGTCAGGACAGGGGGATTGGCACAGATACGCAGTATTTT. Its translation: CASSQDRGIGTDTQYF.

The rearrangement links TRBV5-1 to TRBJ1-4; tentatively, D is TRBD1 (5 bases). The CDR3 extends over 16 amino acids. V lost 1 base and J lost 5, with 15 bases in between. Per the germline V gene, CDR1 is SGHRS and CDR2 is YFSETQ. CDR3 sequence (DNA): TGCGCCAGCAGCTTGACGGGCGGGACGCCAAATGAAAAACTGTTTTTT. Translation gives CASSLTGGTPNEKLFF. The whole variable domain, filled in from reference TRBV5-1 and TRBJ1-4, reads KAGVTQTPRYLIKTRGQQVTLSCSPISGHRSVSWYQQTPGQGLQFLFEYFSETQRNKGNFPGRFSGRQFSNSRSEMNVSTLELGDSALYLCASSLTGGTPNEKLFFGSGTQLSVL.

There are a few counts of this clonotype. This chain links TRBV20-1 with TRBJ1-5; 9 bases agree with TRBD1. The CDR3 sequence is 19 residues long. In germline, CDR1 is DFQATT, CDR2 SNEGSKA (reference sequence). With 6 bases clipped from V and 7 bases from J, the junction kept 25 bases outside the gene matches. The CDR3 region is CSAGSGTGNFRLGRQPQHF. DNA for the CDR3: TGCAGTGCGGGTAGCGGGACAGGGAACTTTAGGCTCGGTAGGCAGCCCCAGCATTTT.

This clonotype turned up a few times. A much larger clone differs from this one at a single base, so this may be a read error. The rearrangement uses TRBV20-1 and TRBJ2-1; perhaps TRBD2 as D (6 bases). V was trimmed by 2 bases and J by 10 bases, leaving 18 bases between them. Germline V gives CDR1 DFQATT, CDR2 SNEGSKA (reference sequence). The CDR3 contains 14 residues. The CDR3 region is CSARSPRGGKEQFF. CDR3 nucleotide sequence: TGCAGTGCTAGATCACCACGAGGAGGGAAAGAGCAGTTCTTC.

This clonotype was picked up many times. The J gene is TRBJ2-7, the V gene TRBV11-2; 7 bases are a match to TRBD1. Germline trimming cut 5 bases from V and 2 bases from J; bases unmatched to any gene: 6. Germline assignment: CDR1 SGHAT and CDR2 FQNNGV. This CDR3 has 14 amino acids. The CDR3 nucleotides are TGTGCCAGCAGCCCCCCGGGACAGCCCTACGAGCAGTACTTC. The encoded protein is CASSPPGQPYEQYF.

Only one count was recorded for this clonotype. This chain uses TRBV18 with TRBJ2-1; D is unclear. The CDR3 has 12 residues. Per germline, CDR1 KGHSH and CDR2 LQKENI. V was cut by 4 bases and J by 9 bases, with 10 bases left in between. The CDR3 DNA sequence: TGTGCCAGCTCACTTACGCCCCGTGAGCAGTTCTTC. Protein product: CASSLTPREQFF.

This clonotype appeared a few times. The chain employs TRBV10-3 and TRBJ2-4; D is possibly TRBD1 or TRBD2 (7 bases each). Germline assignment: CDR1 ENHRY and CDR2 SYGVKD. The V end was cut by 4 bases, the J end by 8 bases, with 18 bases between. The CDR3 covers 15 residues. The CDR3 region has the DNA TGTGCCATCAGTGTGGACAGGCTTGGGGGGGACATTCAGTACTTC. Translation gives CAISVDRLGGDIQYF.

V and J are TRBV12-3 or TRBV12-4 and TRBJ2-7, with TRBD2 identical over 14 bases. V dropped 3 bases and J dropped 3; count of bases not matched to a gene: 4. The CDR3 is 16 amino acids. For the CDR3, the DNA is TGTGCCAGCAGTTTCCGACTAGCGGGGGGGCTCTACGAGCAGTACTTC. Amino acid sequence: CASSFRLAGGLYEQYF.

This clonotype turned up a few times. The chain employs TRBV20-1 and TRBJ2-3; D is unresolved. Germline CDR1 reads DFQATT; CDR2 reads SNEGSKA (reference sequence). Trimming took 3 bases from V and 10 from J, leaving 17 bases between them. The CDR3 is made up of 13 amino acids. The CDR3 reads CSARTGPYAAQYF. The CDR3 region has the DNA TGCAGTGCTAGGACCGGGCCCTACGCGGCGCAGTATTTT.

This clonotype showed up just a few times. The CDR3 here is CSASWEAGLYEQYF. For the CDR3, the DNA is TGCAGTGCTAGTTGGGAAGCGGGACTATACGAGCAGTACTTC. The chain is built from TRBV20-1 and TRBJ2-7, with 7 bases aligning to TRBD2. V dropped 3 bases and J dropped 4; count of bases not matched to a gene: 9. CDR1 and CDR2 from the germline V gene are DFQATT and SNEGSKA (reference sequence). The CDR3 has 14 residues.